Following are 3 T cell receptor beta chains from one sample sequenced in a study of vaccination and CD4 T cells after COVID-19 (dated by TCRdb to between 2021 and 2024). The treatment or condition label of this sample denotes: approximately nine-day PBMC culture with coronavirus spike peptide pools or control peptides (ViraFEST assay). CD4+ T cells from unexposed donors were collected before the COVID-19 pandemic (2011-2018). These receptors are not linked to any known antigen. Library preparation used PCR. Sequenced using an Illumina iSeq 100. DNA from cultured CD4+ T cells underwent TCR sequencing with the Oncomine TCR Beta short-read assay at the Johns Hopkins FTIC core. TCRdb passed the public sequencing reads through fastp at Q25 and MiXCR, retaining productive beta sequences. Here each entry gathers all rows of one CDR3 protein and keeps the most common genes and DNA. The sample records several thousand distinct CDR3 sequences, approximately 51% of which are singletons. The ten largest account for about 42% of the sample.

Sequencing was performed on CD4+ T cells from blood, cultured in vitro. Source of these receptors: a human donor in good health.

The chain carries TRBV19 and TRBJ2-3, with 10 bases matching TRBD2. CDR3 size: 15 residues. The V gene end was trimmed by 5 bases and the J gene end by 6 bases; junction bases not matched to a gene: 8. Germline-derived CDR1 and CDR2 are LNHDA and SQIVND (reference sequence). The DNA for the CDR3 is TGTGCCAGTAGTCTAGCGGGAGTAAGCTCGGATACGCAGTATTTT. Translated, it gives CASSLAGVSSDTQYF.

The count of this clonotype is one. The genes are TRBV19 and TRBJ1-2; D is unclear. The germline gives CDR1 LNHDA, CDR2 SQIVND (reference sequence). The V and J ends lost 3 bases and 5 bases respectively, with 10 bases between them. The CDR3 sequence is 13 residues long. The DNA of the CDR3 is TGTGCCAGTAGTATGCGCACGGATTATGGCTACACCTTC. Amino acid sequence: CASSMRTDYGYTF.

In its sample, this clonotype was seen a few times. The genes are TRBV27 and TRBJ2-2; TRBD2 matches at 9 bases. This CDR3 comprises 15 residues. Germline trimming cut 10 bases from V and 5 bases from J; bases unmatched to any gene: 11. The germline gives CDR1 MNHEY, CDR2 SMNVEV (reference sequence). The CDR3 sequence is CATASSGIGTGELFF. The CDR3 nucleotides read TGTGCCACCGCTTCTAGCGGGATAGGTACCGGGGAGCTGTTTTTT.